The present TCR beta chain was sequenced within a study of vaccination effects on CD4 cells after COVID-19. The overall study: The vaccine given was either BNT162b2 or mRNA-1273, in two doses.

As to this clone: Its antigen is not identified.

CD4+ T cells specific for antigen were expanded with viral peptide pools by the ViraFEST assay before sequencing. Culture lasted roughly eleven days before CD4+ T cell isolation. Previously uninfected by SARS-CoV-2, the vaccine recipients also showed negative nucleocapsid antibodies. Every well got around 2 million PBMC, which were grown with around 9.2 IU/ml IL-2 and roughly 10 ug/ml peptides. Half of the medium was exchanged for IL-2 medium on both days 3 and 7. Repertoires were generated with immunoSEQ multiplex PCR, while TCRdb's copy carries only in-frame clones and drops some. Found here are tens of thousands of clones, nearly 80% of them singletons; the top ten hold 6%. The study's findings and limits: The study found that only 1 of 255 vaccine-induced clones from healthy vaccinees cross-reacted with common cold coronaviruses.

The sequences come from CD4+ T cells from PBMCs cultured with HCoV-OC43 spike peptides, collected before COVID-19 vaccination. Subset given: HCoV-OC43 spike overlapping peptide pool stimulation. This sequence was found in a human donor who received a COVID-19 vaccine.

CDR3 in amino acids: CSAKSEDRYGYTF. In nucleotides, the CDR3 is TGCAGCGCAAAATCGGAGGATCGTTATGGCTACACCTTC. The chain carries TRBV29-1 and TRBJ1-2; D ambiguous. Between the trimmed V and J ends, which lost 7 bases and 5 bases, there was a span of 17 bases. The CDR3 has 13 residues. Germline loops: CDR1 SQVTM, CDR2 ANQGSEA. Using reference TRBV29-1 and TRBJ1-2 for the parts outside the CDR3, the full variable domain is SAVISQKPSRDICQRGTSLTIQCQVDSQVTMMFWYRQQPGQSLTLIATANQGSEATYESGFVIDKFPISRPNLTFSTLTVSNMSPEDSSIYLCSAKSEDRYGYTFGSGTRLTVV.